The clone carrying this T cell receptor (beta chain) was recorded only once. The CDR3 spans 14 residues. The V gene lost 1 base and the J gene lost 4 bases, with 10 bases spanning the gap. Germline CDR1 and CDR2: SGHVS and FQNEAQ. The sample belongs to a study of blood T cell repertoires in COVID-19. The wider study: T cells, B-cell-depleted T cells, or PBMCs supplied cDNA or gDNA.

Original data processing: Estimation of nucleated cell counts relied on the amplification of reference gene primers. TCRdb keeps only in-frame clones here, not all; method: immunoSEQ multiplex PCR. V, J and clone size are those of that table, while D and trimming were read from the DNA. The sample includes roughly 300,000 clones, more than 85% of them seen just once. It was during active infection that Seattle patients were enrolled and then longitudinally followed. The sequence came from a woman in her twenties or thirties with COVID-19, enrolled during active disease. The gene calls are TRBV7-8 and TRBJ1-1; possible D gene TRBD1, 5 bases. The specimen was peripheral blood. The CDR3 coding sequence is TGTGCCAGCAGCTTAGAGGGGTGGGGCACTGAAGCTTTCTTT. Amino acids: CASSLEGWGTEAFF. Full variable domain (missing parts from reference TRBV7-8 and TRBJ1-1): GAGVSQSPRYKVAKRGQDVALRCDPISGHVSLFWYQQALGQGPEFLTYFQNEAQLDKSGLPSDRFFAERPEGSVSTLKIQRTQQEDSAVYLCASSLEGWGTEAFFGQGTRLTVV.